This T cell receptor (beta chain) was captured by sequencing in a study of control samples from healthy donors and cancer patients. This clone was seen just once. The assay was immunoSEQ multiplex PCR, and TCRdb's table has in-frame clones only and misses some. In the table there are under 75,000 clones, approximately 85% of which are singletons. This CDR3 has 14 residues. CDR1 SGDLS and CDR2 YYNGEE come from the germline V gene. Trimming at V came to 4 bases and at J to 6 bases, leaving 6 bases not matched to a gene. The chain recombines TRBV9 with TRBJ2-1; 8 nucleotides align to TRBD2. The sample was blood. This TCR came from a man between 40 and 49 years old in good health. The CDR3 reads CASSNIGTSNEQFF. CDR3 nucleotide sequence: TGTGCCAGCAGCAATATTGGGACTAGCAATGAGCAGTTCTTC. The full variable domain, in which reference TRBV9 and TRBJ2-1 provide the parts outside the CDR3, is DSGVTQTPKHLITATGQRVTLRCSPRSGDLSVYWYQQSLDQGLQFLIQYYNGEERAKGNILERFSAQQFPDLHSELNLSSLELGDSALYFCASSNIGTSNEQFFGPGTRLTVL.